This TCR beta chain was obtained from a study of vaccination and CD4 T cells after COVID-19. Study background: With several mild cases and one severe, convalescent patients were SARS-CoV-2 positive by nasal swab PCR. Two-dose vaccination with either BNT162b2 or mRNA-1273 was given to participants.

Sequencing of the DNA from cultured CD4+ T cells was carried out with the Oncomine TCR Beta short-read assay. Extraction of genomic DNA was performed on cultured CD4+ T cells. MiXCR, run by TCRdb on the PCR reads, gives a single entry per CDR3 protein. The sample holds 7,000 to 9,000 distinct CDR3 sequences, around 50% seen once. Treatment: roughly 10-day PBMC culture with coronavirus spike peptide pools or control peptides (ViraFEST assay). Half-medium replacement with fresh IL-2 medium took place on days 3 and 7. CDR3 length equals 13 residues. V trimming: 0 bases; J trimming: 5 bases; junction bases outside the gene matches: 3. The germline gives CDR1 DFQATT, CDR2 SNEGSKA (reference sequence). Only a few counts were recorded for this clonotype. The antigen is unknown.

The sample consisted of CD4+ T cells from blood, cultured in vitro. The chain combines TRBV20-1 with TRBJ2-5; 7 bases align to TRBD1. This receptor was taken from a human donor who had recovered from COVID-19. The CDR3 coding sequence is TGCAGTGCTAGAGATTTACAGGGGGAGACCCAGTACTTC. Translation: CSARDLQGETQYF.